This entry features one TCR beta chain sequence. Its antigen is currently unknown. As the method of synthesis, 5'RACE template switching with UMIs yielded TCR beta cDNA. From its re-call of the 5' RACE reads, TCRdb lists each CDR3 protein once, without DNA. The sample spans under 500,000 distinct CDR3 sequences; the ten largest clones claim about 7.1%. The entry originates in a study of T cells expressing NK-cell markers. Study summary: Within the sequenced cohort of eight donors, seven exhibited HCMV seropositivity and one was seronegative. Study outcomes and limitations: Nothing established the HCMV specificity of expanded NKG2C+ T cell clones. The same clonotypes also predominated in the CD3+CD56-NKG2C+ fraction of a handful of donors.

Germline CDR1 and CDR2: GTSNPN and SVGIG (reference sequence). The CDR3 consists of 12 residues. J is TRBJ1-1 and V is TRBV30. The source material was blood T cells: a sorted CD56 or NKG2C T cell subset, CD4+ or CD8+ T cells, or bulk PBMC T cells (not recorded which). The sequence came from a woman aged 18-70 years in good health. The CDR3 loop reads CAWSRTNTEAFF.